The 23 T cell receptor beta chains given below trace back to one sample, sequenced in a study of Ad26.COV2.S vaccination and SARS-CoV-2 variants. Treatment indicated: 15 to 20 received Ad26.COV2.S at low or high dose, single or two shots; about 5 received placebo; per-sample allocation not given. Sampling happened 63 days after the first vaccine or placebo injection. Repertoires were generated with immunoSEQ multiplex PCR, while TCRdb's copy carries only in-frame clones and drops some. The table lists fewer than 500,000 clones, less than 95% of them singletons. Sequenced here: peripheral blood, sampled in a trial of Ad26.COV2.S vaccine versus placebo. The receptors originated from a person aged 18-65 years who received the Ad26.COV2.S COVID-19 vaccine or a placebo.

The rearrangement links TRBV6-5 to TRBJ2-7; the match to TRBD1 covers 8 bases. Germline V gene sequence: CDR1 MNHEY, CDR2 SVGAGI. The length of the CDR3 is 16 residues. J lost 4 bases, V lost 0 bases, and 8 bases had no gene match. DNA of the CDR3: TGTGCCAGCAGTTACTCGTTCTCAGGGGGCAGATACGAGCAGTACTTC. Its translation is CASSYSFSGGRYEQYF.

The CDR3 coding sequence is TGTGCCAGCGCCCGGGACAGGGGCTACGAGCAGTACTTC. As protein: CASARDRGYEQYF. V is TRBV2 and J is TRBJ2-7, with 10 bases matching TRBD1. The CDR3 runs to 13 residues. With 8 bases clipped from V and 3 bases from J, the junction kept 4 bases outside the gene matches. From germline, CDR1 is SNHLY and CDR2 FYNNEI.

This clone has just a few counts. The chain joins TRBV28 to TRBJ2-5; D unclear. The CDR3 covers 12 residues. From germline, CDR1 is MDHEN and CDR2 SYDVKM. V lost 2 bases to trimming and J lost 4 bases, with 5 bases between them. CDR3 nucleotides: TGTGCCAGCAGTTTAGAGGTAGAGACCCAGTACTTC. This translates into CASSLEVETQYF.

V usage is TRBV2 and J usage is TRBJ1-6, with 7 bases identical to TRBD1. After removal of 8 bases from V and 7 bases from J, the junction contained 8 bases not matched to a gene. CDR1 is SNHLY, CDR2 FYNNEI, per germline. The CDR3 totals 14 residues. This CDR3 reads CASQNGTANSPLHF. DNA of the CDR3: TGTGCCAGCCAAAACGGGACAGCGAATTCACCCCTCCACTTT.

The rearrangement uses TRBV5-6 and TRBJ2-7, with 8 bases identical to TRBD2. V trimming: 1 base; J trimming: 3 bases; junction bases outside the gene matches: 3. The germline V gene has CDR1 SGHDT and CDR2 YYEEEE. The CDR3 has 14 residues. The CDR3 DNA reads TGTGCCAGCAGCTTGTCACTAGCGGTCTACGAGCAGTACTTC. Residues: CASSLSLAVYEQYF.

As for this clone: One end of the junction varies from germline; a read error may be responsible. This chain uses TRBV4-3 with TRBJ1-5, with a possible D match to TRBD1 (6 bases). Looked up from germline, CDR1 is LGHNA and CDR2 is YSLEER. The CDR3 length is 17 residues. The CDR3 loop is CTSSQVNRDYSNQPQHF. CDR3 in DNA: TGCACCAGCAGCCAAGTGAACAGGGATTATAGCAATCAGCCCCAGCATTTT.

Here the CDR3 reads CASSPGFTYEQYF. The CDR3 DNA is TGTGCCAGCAGCCCAGGGTTTACCTACGAGCAGTACTTC. J is TRBJ2-7 and V is TRBV5-5, with D perhaps matching TRBD1 (5 bases). This CDR3 is 13 amino acids long. Between the trimmed V and J ends, which lost 4 bases and 2 bases, there was a span of 10 bases. The germline CDR1 and CDR2 sequences are SGHKS and YYEKEE (reference sequence).

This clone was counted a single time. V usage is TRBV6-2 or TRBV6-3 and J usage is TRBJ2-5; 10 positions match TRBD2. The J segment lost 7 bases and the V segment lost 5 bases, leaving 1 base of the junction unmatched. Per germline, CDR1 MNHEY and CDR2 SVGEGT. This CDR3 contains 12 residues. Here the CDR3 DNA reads TGTGCCAGCAGTAGACTAGCGGGGACCCAGTACTTC. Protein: CASSRLAGTQYF.

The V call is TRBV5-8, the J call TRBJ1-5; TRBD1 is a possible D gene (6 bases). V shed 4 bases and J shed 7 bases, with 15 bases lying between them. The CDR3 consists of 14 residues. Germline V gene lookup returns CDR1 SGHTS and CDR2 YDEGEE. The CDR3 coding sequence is TGTGCCAGCAGCCAGGTGGGGGCCAGGCAGCCCCAGCATTTT. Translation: CASSQVGARQPQHF.

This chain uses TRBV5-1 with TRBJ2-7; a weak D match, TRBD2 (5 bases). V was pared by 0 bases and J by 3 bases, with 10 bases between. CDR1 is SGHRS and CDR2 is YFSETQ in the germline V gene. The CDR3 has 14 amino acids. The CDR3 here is CASSLDLAIYEQYF. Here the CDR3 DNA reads TGCGCCAGCAGCTTGGACCTAGCCATCTACGAGCAGTACTTC.

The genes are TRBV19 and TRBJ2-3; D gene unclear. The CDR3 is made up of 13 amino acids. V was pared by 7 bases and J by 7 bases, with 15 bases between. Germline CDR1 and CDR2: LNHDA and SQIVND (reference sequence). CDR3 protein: CASNHPEGYTQYF. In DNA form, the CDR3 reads TGTGCCAGTAACCACCCTGAAGGTTATACGCAGTATTTT.

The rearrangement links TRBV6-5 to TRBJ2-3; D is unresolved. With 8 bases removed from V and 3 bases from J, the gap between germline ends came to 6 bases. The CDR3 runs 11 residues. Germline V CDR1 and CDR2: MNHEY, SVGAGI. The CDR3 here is CASLNTDTQYF. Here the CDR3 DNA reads TGTGCCAGCCTAAATACAGATACGCAGTATTTT.

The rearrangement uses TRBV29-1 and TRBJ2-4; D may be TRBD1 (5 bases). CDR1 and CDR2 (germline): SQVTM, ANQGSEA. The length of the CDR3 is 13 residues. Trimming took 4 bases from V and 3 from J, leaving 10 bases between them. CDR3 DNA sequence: TGCAGCGTTGCTAAGGGGATCAAAAACATTCAGTACTTC. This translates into CSVAKGIKNIQYF.

DNA for the CDR3: TGTGCCAGCAGCTTAGCAAGACTAGCGGGCAATGCGGGGGAGCTGTTTTTT. It translates to CASSLARLAGNAGELFF. The chain uses TRBV7-9 and TRBJ2-2; TRBD2 matches 10 bases. The CDR3 sequence is 17 residues long. V shed 0 bases, J shed 8 bases, and the junction held 9 bases outside the gene matches. Germline CDR1 and CDR2: SEHNR and FQNEAQ (reference sequence).

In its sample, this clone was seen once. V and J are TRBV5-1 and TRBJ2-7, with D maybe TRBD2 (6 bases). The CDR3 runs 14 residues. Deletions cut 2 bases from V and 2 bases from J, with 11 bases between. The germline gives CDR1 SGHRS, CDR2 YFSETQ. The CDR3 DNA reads TGCGCCAGCAGCTTCGGCGGGACCGCCTACGAGCAGTACTTC. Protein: CASSFGGTAYEQYF.

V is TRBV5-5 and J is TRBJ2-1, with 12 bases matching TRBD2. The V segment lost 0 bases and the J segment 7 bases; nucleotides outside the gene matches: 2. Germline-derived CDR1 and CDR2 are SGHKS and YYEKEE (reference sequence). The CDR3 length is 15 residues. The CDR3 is CASSLAGTSGNEQFF. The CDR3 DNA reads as TGTGCCAGCAGCTTGGCCGGGACTAGCGGGAATGAGCAGTTCTTC.

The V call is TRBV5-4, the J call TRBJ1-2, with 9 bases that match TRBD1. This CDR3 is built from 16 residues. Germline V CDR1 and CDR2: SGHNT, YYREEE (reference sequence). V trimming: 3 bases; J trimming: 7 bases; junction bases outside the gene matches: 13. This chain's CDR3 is CASSSGQGILGGGYTF. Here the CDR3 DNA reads TGTGCCAGCAGCTCGGGACAGGGTATTTTGGGTGGTGGCTACACCTTC. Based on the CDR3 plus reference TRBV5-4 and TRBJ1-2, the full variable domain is ETGVTQSPTHLIKTRGQQVTLRCSSQSGHNTVSWYQQALGQGPQFIFQYYREEENGRGNFPPRFSGLQFPNYSSELNVNALELDDSALYLCASSSGQGILGGGYTFGSGTRLTVV.

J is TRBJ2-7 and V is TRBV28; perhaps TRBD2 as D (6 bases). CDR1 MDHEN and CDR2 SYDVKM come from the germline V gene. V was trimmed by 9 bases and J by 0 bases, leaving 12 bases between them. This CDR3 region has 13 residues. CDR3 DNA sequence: TGTGCCAGGAAAGCGGGCAGCTCCTACGAGCAGTACTTC. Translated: CARKAGSSYEQYF.

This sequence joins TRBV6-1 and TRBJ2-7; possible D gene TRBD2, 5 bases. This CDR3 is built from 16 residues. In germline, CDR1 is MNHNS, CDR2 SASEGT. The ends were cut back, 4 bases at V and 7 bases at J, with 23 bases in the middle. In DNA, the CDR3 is TGTGCCAGCAGTGCGCAGGCTAGCTTGCGACTGGGGGAGCAGTACTTC. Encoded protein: CASSAQASLRLGEQYF.

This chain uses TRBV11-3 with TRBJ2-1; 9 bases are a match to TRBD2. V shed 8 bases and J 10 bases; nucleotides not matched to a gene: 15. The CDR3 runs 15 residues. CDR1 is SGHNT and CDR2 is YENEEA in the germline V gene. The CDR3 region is CASSRLAGGPGEQFF. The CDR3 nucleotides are TGTGCCAGCTCACGGCTGGCGGGAGGGCCGGGGGAGCAGTTCTTC.

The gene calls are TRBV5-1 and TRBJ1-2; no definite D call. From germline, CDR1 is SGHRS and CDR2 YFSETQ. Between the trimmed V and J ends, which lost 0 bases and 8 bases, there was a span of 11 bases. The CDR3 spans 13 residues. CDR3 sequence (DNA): TGCGCCAGCAGCTTGGTTTCCTCTCTCGGCTACACCTTC. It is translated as CASSLVSSLGYTF. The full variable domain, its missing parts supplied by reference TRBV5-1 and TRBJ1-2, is KAGVTQTPRYLIKTRGQQVTLSCSPISGHRSVSWYQQTPGQGLQFLFEYFSETQRNKGNFPGRFSGRQFSNSRSEMNVSTLELGDSALYLCASSLVSSLGYTFGSGTRLTVV.

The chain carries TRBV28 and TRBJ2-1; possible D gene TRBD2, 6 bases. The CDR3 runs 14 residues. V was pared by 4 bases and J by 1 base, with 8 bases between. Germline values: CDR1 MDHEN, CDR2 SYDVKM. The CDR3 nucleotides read TGTGCCAGCAGTTCGGGACTTTCCTACAATGAGCAGTTCTTC. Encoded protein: CASSSGLSYNEQFF.

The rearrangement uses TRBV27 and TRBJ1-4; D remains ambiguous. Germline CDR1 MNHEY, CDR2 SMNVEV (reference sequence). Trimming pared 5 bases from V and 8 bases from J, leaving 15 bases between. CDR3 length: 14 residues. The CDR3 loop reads CASSRERFGEKLFF. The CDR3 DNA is TGTGCCAGCAGTAGGGAGCGCTTCGGAGAAAAACTGTTTTTT.